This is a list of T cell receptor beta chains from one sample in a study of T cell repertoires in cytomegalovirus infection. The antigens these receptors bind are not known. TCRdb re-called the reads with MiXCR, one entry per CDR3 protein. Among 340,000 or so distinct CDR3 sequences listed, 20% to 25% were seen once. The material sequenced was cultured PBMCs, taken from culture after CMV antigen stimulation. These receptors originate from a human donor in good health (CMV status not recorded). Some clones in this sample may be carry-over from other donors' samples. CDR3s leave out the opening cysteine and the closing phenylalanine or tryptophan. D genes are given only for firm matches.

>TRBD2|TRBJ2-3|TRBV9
ASSVPTSGVSTDTQY
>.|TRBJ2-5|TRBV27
ASLRGGRTQETQY
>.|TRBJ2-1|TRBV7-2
ASSSSGEWNEQF
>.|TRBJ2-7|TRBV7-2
ASSSTGWSSYEQY
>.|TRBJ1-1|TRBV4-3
ASSQEIIRALNTEAF
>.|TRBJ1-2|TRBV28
ASRPYGGVTGYT
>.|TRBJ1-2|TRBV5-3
ASSLDIGGYT
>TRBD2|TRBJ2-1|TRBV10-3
AIRQAGTSGGQF
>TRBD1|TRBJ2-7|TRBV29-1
SVLTGTGYRYEQY
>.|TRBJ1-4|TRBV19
ASSLTIATNEKLF
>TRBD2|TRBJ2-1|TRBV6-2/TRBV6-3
ATRDYTYNEQF
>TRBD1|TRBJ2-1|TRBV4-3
ASSRTQGVLLRGNEQF
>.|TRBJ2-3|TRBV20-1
SALRGGTVDTQY
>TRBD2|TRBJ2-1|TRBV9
ASSIRGLAYNEQF
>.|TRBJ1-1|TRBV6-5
ASSYGSGTEAF